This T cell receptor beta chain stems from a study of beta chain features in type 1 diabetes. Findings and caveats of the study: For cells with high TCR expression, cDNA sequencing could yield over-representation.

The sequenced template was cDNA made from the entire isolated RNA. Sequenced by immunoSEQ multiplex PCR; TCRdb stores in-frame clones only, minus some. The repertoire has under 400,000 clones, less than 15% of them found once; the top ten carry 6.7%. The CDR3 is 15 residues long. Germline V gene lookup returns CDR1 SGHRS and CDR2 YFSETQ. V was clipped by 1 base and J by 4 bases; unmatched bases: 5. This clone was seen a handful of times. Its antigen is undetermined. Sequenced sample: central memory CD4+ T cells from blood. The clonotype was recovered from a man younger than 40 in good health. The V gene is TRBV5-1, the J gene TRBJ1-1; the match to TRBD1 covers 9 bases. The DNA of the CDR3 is TGCGCCAGCAGCTTGAGACAGGGGGTGGGCACTGAAGCTTTCTTT. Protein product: CASSLRQGVGTEAFF. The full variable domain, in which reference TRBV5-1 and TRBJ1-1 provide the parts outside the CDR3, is KAGVTQTPRYLIKTRGQQVTLSCSPISGHRSVSWYQQTPGQGLQFLFEYFSETQRNKGNFPGRFSGRQFSNSRSEMNVSTLELGDSALYLCASSLRQGVGTEAFFGQGTRLTVV.